Included here is one TCR beta chain sequence, with context. The data stem from a study of cytotoxic CD8 clonotypes in ibrutinib-treated CLL. About the study: The study included roughly 10 relapsed/refractory and 15 treatment-naive patients; about 17 had IGHV unmutated disease.

Method: immunoSEQ multiplex PCR; TCRdb's copy keeps in-frame clones and lacks some. The sample carries about 160,000 clones, more than 75% recorded once. Germline-derived CDR1 and CDR2 are SGHVS and FNYEAQ. Between the trimmed V and J ends, which lost 9 bases and 3 bases, there was a span of 24 bases. The CDR3 covers 16 residues. Approximately 1.9 micrograms of genomic DNA came from cryopreserved PBMCs for TCR beta libraries. This clonotype originated in a human donor with chronic lymphocytic leukemia. The sequenced sample was PBMCs, obtained after 12 months of ibrutinib treatment. The chain uses TRBV7-6 and TRBJ2-7, with D perhaps matching TRBD1 (6 bases). The CDR3 sequence: CARHTLGDDRNYEQYF. The CDR3 nucleotides are TGTGCCAGACACACACTCGGGGACGACAGGAACTACGAGCAGTACTTC.